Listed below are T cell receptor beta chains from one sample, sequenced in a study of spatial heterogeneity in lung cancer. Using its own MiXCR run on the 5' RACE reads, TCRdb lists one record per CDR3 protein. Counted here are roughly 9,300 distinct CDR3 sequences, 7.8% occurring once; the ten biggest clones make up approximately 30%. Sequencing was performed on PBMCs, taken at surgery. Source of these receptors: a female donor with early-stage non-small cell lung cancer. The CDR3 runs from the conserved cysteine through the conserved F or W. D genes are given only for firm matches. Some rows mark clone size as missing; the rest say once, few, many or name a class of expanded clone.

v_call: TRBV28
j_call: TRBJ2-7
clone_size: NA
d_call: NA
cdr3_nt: TGTGCCAGCTGGACTGGGGCCAGGAAAAACGAGCAGTACTTC
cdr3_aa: CASWTGARKNEQYF

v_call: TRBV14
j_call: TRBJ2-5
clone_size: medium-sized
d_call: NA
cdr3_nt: TGTGCCAGCAGCCAAGATGCCTGGCCGAAAAAACAAGAGACCCAGTACTTC
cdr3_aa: CASSQDAWPKKQETQYF

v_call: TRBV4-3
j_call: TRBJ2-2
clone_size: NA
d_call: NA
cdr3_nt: TGCGCCAGCAGCCAAGATTGGGGGGTTAACACCGGGGAGCTGTTTTTT
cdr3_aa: CASSQDWGVNTGELFF

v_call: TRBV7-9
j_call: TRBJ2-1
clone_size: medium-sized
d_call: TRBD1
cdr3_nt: TGTGCCAGCAGCTTTAGCACAGGGGAATACAATGAGCAGTTCTTC
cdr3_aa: CASSFSTGEYNEQFF

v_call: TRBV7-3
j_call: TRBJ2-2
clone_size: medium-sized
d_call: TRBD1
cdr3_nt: TGTGCCAGCAGCTCCCGTCCGAATACAGGGGGCTTAATCGGGGAGCTGTTTTTT
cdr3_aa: CASSSRPNTGGLIGELFF

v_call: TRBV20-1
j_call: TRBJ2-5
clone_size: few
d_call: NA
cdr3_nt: TGCAGTGCTAGGGACAGCCAAGAGACCCAGTACTTC
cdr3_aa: CSARDSQETQYF

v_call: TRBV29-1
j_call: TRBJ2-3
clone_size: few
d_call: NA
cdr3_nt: TGCAGCGTTGCGAGCACAGATACGCAGTATTTT
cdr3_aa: CSVASTDTQYF

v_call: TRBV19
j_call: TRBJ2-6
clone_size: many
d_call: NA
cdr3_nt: TGTGCCACTATGCAAACCTCTGGGGCCAACGTCCTGACTTTC
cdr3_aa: CATMQTSGANVLTF

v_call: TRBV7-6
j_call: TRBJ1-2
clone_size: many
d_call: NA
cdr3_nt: TGTGCCAGCAGCCCTAGTGGGACCGATGCTTATAACTATGGCTACACCTTC
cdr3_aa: CASSPSGTDAYNYGYTF

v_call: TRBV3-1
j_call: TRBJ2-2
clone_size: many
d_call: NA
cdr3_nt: TGTGCCAGCAATTCGAGAGACCGTACCGGGGAGCTGTTTTTT
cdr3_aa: CASNSRDRTGELFF

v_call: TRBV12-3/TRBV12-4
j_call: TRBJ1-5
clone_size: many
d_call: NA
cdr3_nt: TGTGCCAGCAGTTTAAGGCGGACGTCTCAGCCCCAGCATTTT
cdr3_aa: CASSLRRTSQPQHF

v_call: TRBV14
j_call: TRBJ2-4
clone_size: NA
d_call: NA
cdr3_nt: TGTGCCAGCAGCCAAGTAACAGCACCCGCAATTCAGTACTTC
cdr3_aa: CASSQVTAPAIQYF

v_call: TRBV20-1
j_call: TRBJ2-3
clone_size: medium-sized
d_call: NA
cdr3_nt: TGCAGTGCTTGGGACAACGTAGATACGCAGTATTTT
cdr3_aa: CSAWDNVDTQYF

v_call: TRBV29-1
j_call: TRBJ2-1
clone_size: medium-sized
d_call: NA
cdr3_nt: TGCAGCGTTCCCGGGGGCAGCTCGGTGGGTCACAATGAGCAGTTCTTC
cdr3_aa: CSVPGGSSVGHNEQFF

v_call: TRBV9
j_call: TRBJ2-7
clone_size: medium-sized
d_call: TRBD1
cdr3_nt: TGTGCCAGCAGCGTAGCAGCGGTCGGGACAGATCCCAGCTCCTACGAGCAGTACTTC
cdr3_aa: CASSVAAVGTDPSSYEQYF

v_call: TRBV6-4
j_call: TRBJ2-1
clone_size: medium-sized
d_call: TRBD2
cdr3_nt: TGTGCCAGCAGGGTTAGCGGGGGGGCCCGAAATGAGCAGTTCTTC
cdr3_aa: CASRVSGGARNEQFF

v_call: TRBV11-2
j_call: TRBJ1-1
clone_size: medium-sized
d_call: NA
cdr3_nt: TGTGCCAGCAGCTTAGGGACACATATGAACACTGAAGCTTTCTTT
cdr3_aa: CASSLGTHMNTEAFF

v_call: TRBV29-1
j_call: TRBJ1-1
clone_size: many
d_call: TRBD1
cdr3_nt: TGCAGCGTTAAGGGACAGCCGAACACTGAAGCTTTCTTT
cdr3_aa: CSVKGQPNTEAFF

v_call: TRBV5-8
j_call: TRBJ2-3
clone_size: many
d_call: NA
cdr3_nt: TGTGCCAGCAGCTTGGTCGCCGGGACGGATACAGATACGCAGTATTTT
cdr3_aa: CASSLVAGTDTDTQYF

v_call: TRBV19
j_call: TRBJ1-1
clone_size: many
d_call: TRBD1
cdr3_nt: TGTGCCAGCTGCGGACAGGGGAACACTGAAGCTTTCTTT
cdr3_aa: CASCGQGNTEAFF

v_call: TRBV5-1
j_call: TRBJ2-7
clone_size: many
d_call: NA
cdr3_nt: TGCGCCAGCAGCTTGGAGCACGGAGCCTACGAGCAGTACTTC
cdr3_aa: CASSLEHGAYEQYF

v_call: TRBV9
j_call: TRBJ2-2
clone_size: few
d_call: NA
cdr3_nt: TGTGCCAGCAGCGCCCCAAAGAACACCGGGGAGCTGTTTTTT
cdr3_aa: CASSAPKNTGELFF

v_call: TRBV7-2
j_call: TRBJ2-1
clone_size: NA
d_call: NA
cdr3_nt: TGTGCCAGCAGCCCACCAGGGAAAAGAGCCTACAATGAGCAGTTCTTC
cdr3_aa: CASSPPGKRAYNEQFF

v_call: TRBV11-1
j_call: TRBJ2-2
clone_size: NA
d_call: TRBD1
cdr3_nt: TGTGCCAGCAGCTTAGTACCTCTGGGCACACAGGGGAGCACCGGGGAGCTGTTTTTT
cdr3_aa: CASSLVPLGTQGSTGELFF

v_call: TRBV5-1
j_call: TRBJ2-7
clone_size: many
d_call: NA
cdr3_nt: TGCGCCAGCAGCTTGGGGGCGTTTATTGACGAGCAGTACTTC
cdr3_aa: CASSLGAFIDEQYF

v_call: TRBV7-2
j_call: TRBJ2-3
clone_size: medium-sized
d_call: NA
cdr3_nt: TGTGCCAGCAGCTTAGTATTCGGGGACGGGTTCATGTATTTT
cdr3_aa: CASSLVFGDGFMYF

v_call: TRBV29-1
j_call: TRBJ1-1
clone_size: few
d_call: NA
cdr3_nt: TGCAGCGTTGAAGCGGGGGCCGTAAACACTGAAGCTTTCTTT
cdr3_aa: CSVEAGAVNTEAFF

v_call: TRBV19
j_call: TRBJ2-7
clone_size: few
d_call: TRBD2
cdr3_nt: TGTGCCAGTAGTATTCGGGACTACCCCGCACGCGAGCAGTACTTC
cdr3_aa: CASSIRDYPAREQYF

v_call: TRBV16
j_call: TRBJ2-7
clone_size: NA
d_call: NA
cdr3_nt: TGTGCCAGCAGCCAACCACCCGACTACGAGCAGTACTTC
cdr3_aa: CASSQPPDYEQYF

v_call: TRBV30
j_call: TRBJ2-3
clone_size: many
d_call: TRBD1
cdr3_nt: TGTGCCTGGAGTCCCGGGACAGGTAGCACAGATACGCAGTATTTT
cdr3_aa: CAWSPGTGSTDTQYF

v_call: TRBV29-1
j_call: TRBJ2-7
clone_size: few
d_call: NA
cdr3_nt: TGCAGCGTTGCCGCCAGGGGTGGAGGGCAGTACTTC
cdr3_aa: CSVAARGGGQYF

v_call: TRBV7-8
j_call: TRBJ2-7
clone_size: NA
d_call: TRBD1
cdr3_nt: TGTGCCAGCAGCTTAGCCGGGACAGCTACATTCTACGAGCAGTACTTC
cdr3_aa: CASSLAGTATFYEQYF

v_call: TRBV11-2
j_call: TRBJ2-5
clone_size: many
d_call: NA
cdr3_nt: TGTGCCAGCAGCTTAGTGTCCGCGGAGACCCAGTACTTC
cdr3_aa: CASSLVSAETQYF

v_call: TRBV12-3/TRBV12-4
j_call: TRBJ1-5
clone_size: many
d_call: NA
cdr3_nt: TGTGCCAGCAGGGGGACTTTATACAATCAGCCCCAGCATTTT
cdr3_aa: CASRGTLYNQPQHF

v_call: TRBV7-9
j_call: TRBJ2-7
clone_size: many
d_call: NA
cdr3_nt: TGTGCCAGCAGCTTAGGGGCCGTTCGCAACGAGCAGTACTTC
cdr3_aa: CASSLGAVRNEQYF

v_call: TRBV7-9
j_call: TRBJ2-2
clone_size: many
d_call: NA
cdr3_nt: TGTGCCAGCAGCTCGAACACCGGGGAGCTGTTTTTT
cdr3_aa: CASSSNTGELFF

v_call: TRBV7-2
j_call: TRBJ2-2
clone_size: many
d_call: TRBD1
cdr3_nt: TGTGCCAGCAGCTTAGCCAGGGGGAAGGACGGGGAGCTGTTTTTT
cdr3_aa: CASSLARGKDGELFF

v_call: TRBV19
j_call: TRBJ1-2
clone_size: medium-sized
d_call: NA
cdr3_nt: TGTGCCAGTAGAAGGAAGAATGGCTACACCTTC
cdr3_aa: CASRRKNGYTF

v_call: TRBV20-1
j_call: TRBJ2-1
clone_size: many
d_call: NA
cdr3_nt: TGCAGTGCGGAGGAACAGGGAATACGTTCCTACAATGAGCAGTTCTTC
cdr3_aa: CSAEEQGIRSYNEQFF

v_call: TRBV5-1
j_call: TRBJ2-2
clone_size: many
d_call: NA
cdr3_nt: TGCGCCAGCAGCTCTCGTGGGGATCTCACCGGGGAGCTGTTTTTT
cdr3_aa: CASSSRGDLTGELFF

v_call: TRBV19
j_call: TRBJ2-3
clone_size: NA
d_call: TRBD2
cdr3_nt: TGTGCCAGTACCCGAAGACTAGCGAGCACAGATACGCAGTATTTT
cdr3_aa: CASTRRLASTDTQYF

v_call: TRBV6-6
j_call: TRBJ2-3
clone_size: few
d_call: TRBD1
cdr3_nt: TGTGCCAGCAGTCCACGGGACAGGGGGCAAGATACGCAGTATTTT
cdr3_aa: CASSPRDRGQDTQYF

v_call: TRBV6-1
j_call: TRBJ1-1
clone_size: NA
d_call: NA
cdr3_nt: TGTGCCAGCTTGACGGGGGCGGTCTCTGAAGCTTTCTTT
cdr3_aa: CASLTGAVSEAFF

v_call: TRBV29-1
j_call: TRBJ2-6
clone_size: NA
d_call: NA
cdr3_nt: TGCAGCGTGTCCAGGGTCGGGGCCAACGTCCTGACTTTC
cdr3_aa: CSVSRVGANVLTF

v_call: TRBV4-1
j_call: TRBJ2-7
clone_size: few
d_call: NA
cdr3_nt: TGCGCCAGCAGCCTCGGAAGGGGGAGCTCCTACGAGCAGTACTTC
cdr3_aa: CASSLGRGSSYEQYF

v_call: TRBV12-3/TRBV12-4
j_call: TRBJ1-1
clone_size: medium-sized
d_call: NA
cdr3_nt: TGTGCCAGCAGTTTAGTCTCAACTGAAGCTTTCTTT
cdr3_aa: CASSLVSTEAFF

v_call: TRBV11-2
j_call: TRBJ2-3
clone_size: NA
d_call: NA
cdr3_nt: TGTGCCAGCAGCTTAGTAGGGGTCGATACGCAGTATTTT
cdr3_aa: CASSLVGVDTQYF

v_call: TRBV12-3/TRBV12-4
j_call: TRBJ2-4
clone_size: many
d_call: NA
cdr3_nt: TGTGCCAGCAGTTTACGTGTCGGAGCCAAAAACATTCAGTACTTC
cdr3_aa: CASSLRVGAKNIQYF